A selection of T cell receptor beta chains follows, all from one sample in a study of beta chain features in type 1 diabetes. TCRdb keeps only in-frame clones here, not all; method: immunoSEQ multiplex PCR. The repertoire holds more than 85,000 clones, with 40% as singletons. The sample was stem cell memory CD4+ T cells from blood. These receptors were collected from a woman under 30 in good health. Each CDR3 is given with its conserved first and last residue.

>TRBJ1-5|TRBV7-9
CASSQPGQGSRSSNQPQHF
>TRBJ2-1|TRBV2
CASSDLAPSYNEQFF
>TRBJ2-7|TRBV18
CASTPTGDEQYF
>TRBJ2-7|TRBV11-2
CASSLAPGSSYEQYF
>TRBJ1-3|TRBV18
CASSPTDRGPNSGNTIYF
>TRBJ2-7|TRBV20-1
CSAKLAYEQYF
>TRBJ2-1|TRBV10-3
CAISPSGVSYNEQFF
>TRBJ2-1|TRBV7-3
CASSLNQRGSYNEQFF
>TRBJ2-3|TRBV5-4
CASSPAGGRDTQYF
>TRBJ1-2|TRBV4-3
CASSQDPGMMHYGYTF
>TRBJ1-4|TRBV7-9
CASSSLYPTHEGTNEKLFF
>TRBJ2-1|TRBV5-6
CASPSGLAGQNEQFF
>TRBJ2-2|TRBV2
CASSEIQGGTGELFF
>TRBJ2-1|TRBV18
CASSPLRGRGNNEQFF
>TRBJ2-7|TRBV15
CATSRDWAGATYEQYF
>TRBJ1-5|TRBV29-1
CSVARGSNQPQHF
>TRBJ2-1|TRBV7-9
CASSPPGGSGRKNEQFF
>TRBJ2-1|TRBV28
CASSFAGLNSGEQFF
>TRBJ2-1|TRBV9
CASSVKAGVYNEQFF
>TRBJ2-5|TRBV5-1
CASSEGGQGQETQYF
>TRBJ1-2|TRBV7-2
CASSLDARASNGYTF
>TRBJ2-4|TRBV27
CASSLAGTGNIQYF
>TRBJ2-1|TRBV15
CATSRGPGLGSYNEQFF
>TRBJ2-1|TRBV7-2
CASSSGGGPRSYSQFF